This entry lists 26 T cell receptor beta chains sequenced from one sample in a study of blood T cell repertoires in COVID-19. Method: immunoSEQ multiplex PCR; TCRdb's copy keeps in-frame clones and lacks some. This table has over 250,000 clones, around 90% appearing once. Sequenced material: peripheral blood. The receptors shown here come from a person aged 18 to 35 with COVID-19, enrolled during active disease.

This chain connects TRBV6-5 to TRBJ2-3; TRBD1 might be the D (6 bases). Germline V lookup: CDR1 MNHEY, CDR2 SVGAGI. Between the trimmed V and J ends, which lost 6 bases and 1 base, there was a span of 14 bases. The CDR3 runs 15 residues. The DNA for the CDR3 is TGTGCCAGCAGGAACCGGGACAAAGGCACAGATACGCAGTATTTT. Translating it yields CASRNRDKGTDTQYF.

The CDR3 bases are TGTGCCACCACTACCGGGTACAATGAGCAGTTCTTC. Its translation is CATTTGYNEQFF. The V gene is TRBV28, the J gene TRBJ2-1; D is unclear. Germline V lookup: CDR1 MDHEN, CDR2 SYDVKM. This CDR3 region has 12 residues. The ends were cut back, 10 bases at V and 4 bases at J, with 11 bases in the middle.

The chain's CDR3 is CASSAWEARMETQYF. The CDR3 DNA is TGTGCCAGCAGCGCTTGGGAGGCCCGAATGGAGACCCAGTACTTC. The rearrangement uses TRBV7-9 and TRBJ2-5; tentatively, D is TRBD2 (6 bases). V was shortened by 5 bases and J by 5 bases, with 18 bases between the two germline ends. CDR1 is SEHNR and CDR2 is FQNEAQ in the germline V gene (reference sequence). The CDR3 extends over 15 amino acids.

The J gene is TRBJ2-5, the V gene TRBV28; no clear D gene. This CDR3 region has 14 residues. V lost 2 bases, J lost 5 bases, and 12 bases lay in between. Germline lookup yields CDR1 MDHEN and CDR2 SYDVKM. The CDR3 region is CASSLVPGVETQYF. The CDR3 DNA is TGTGCCAGCAGTTTAGTGCCAGGCGTGGAGACCCAGTACTTC.

This clone was observed once. The gene calls are TRBV3-1 (or the pseudogene TRBV3-2) and TRBJ1-4; unclear D gene. Germline CDR1 LGHDT, CDR2 YNNKEL (reference sequence). The V end lost 1 base, the J end lost 8 bases, and 5 bases lay between the germline ends. The CDR3 consists of 12 residues. This CDR3 is CASSQAGEKLFF. The CDR3 DNA sequence: TGTGCCAGCAGCCAAGCGGGGGAAAAACTGTTTTTT.

This clone was recorded a few times. The V and J genes are TRBV3-1 (or the pseudogene TRBV3-2) and TRBJ2-1, with 10 bases lining up with TRBD2. Trimming removed 4 bases from V and 6 bases from J; junction bases left unmatched: 9. The CDR3 spans 16 residues. In germline, CDR1 is LGHDT, CDR2 YNNKEL (reference sequence). The CDR3 DNA reads TGTGCCAGCAGCCCCCTAAGAGCGGGAGGGCCCAATGAGCAGTTCTTC. Protein product: CASSPLRAGGPNEQFF.

This clone was seen more than once but under ten times. This sequence joins TRBV2 and TRBJ1-5; TRBD1 matches at 8 bases. The germline CDR1 and CDR2 sequences are SNHLY and FYNNEI. The trim removed 3 bases at V and 6 bases at J, leaving 7 bases unmatched. This CDR3 spans 15 amino acids. The CDR3 DNA is TGTGCCAGCAGTGAGGCGGGACAGGCTGTTCAGCCCCAGCATTTT. It encodes CASSEAGQAVQPQHF. The full variable domain, its missing parts supplied by reference TRBV2 and TRBJ1-5, is EPEVTQTPSHQVTQMGQEVILRCVPISNHLYFYWYRQILGQKVEFLVSFYNNEISEKSEIFDDQFSVERPDGSNFTLKIRSTKLEDSAMYFCASSEAGQAVQPQHFGDGTRLSIL.

J is TRBJ1-2 and V is TRBV10-2; D remains ambiguous. Germline CDR1 reads WSHSY; CDR2 reads SAAADI. The CDR3 runs to 13 residues. The V end was cut by 0 bases, the J end by 8 bases, with 10 bases between. The CDR3 sequence: CASSESSGEGYTF. CDR3 bases: TGCGCCAGCAGTGAGTCATCGGGAGAAGGCTACACCTTC.

The rearrangement joins TRBV24-1 to TRBJ1-2; TRBD1 matches at 12 bases. V dropped 5 bases and J dropped 6; count of bases not matched to a gene: 9. The CDR3 has 16 amino acids. Germline CDR1 is KGHDR and CDR2 is SFDVKD. The CDR3 DNA sequence: TGTGCCACCAGTGCCCCTGCGGGGACAGGGGGCGATGGCTACACCTTC. Residues: CATSAPAGTGGDGYTF.

The chain links TRBV27 to TRBJ2-4; perhaps TRBD2 as D (6 bases). Trimming removed 2 bases at V and 8 bases at J, with 10 bases between. This CDR3 is built from 13 residues. The V gene's germline CDR1 is MNHEY and CDR2 SMNVEV (reference sequence). The CDR3 loop reads CASSLTPGDIQYF. The CDR3 DNA sequence: TGTGCCAGCAGTTTAACGCCGGGGGACATTCAGTACTTC.

The genes are TRBV4-2 and TRBJ2-2; D gene uncertain. This CDR3 comprises 16 residues. Germline assignment: CDR1 LGHNA and CDR2 YNFKEQ. V lost 2 bases and J 7 bases, leaving 17 bases between the germline ends. The CDR3 loop reads CASSQPFALRGGELFF. CDR3 DNA sequence: TGTGCCAGCAGCCAACCCTTCGCCCTGCGTGGCGGGGAGCTGTTTTTT.

This chain joins TRBV5-1 and TRBJ2-1; tentatively, D is TRBD1 (6 bases). This CDR3 region has 15 residues. Germline loops: CDR1 SGHRS, CDR2 YFSETQ. V dropped 4 bases and J dropped 4 bases, with 15 bases sitting between them. CDR3 region: CASSEDRLSYNEQFF. As DNA, the CDR3 is TGCGCCAGCAGCGAGGACAGATTATCATACAATGAGCAGTTCTTC. Using reference TRBV5-1 and TRBJ2-1 for the parts outside the CDR3, the full variable domain is KAGVTQTPRYLIKTRGQQVTLSCSPISGHRSVSWYQQTPGQGLQFLFEYFSETQRNKGNFPGRFSGRQFSNSRSEMNVSTLELGDSALYLCASSEDRLSYNEQFFGPGTRLTVL.

This chain uses TRBV7-7 with TRBJ2-2; tentatively, D is TRBD2 (6 bases). This CDR3 comprises 19 residues. V lost 1 base to trimming and J lost 0 bases, with 18 bases between them. Per the germline V gene, CDR1 is SSHAT and CDR2 is FNYEAQ (reference sequence). The CDR3 here is CASSLGVWVRGTNTGELFF. In DNA, the CDR3 is TGTGCCAGCAGCTTAGGAGTATGGGTCCGCGGGACGAACACCGGGGAGCTGTTTTTT.

This clone was observed a few times. The chain has TRBV29-1 and TRBJ2-1, with 12 bases identical to TRBD2. Trimming took 1 base from V and 2 from J; bases not matched to a gene: 6. The CDR3 loop spans 17 amino acids. Germline values: CDR1 SQVTM, CDR2 ANQGSEA. CDR3 nucleotide sequence: TGCAGCGTTGAAGCCCCGACTAGCGGGAGTGCCTACAATGAGCAGTTCTTC. Protein: CSVEAPTSGSAYNEQFF.

This sequence joins TRBV30 and TRBJ1-1, with a weak D call TRBD1 (6 bases). The CDR3 extends over 13 amino acids. Germline lookup yields CDR1 GTSNPN and CDR2 SVGIG (reference sequence). Trimming shortened V by 4 bases and J by 4 bases, and 13 bases separated the two germline ends. CDR3 amino acids: CAWTDLGGTEAFF. The CDR3 region has the DNA TGTGCCTGGACGGATTTAGGGGGCACTGAAGCTTTCTTT.

This clone was detected once. The chain combines TRBV6-5 with TRBJ2-1; TRBD1 agrees at 10 bases. V trimming: 6 bases; J trimming: 6 bases; junction bases outside the gene matches: 8. The CDR3 runs to 15 residues. From germline, CDR1 is MNHEY and CDR2 SVGAGI. CDR3 nucleotide sequence: TGTGCCAGCAGAGAGACAGGGGGCGGTGGCAATGAGCAGTTCTTC. The encoded protein is CASRETGGGGNEQFF.

V and J are TRBV19 and TRBJ2-1; D is perhaps TRBD1 (5 bases). Trimming removed 4 bases from V and 9 bases from J, with 16 bases in between. Germline V gene data show CDR1 as LNHDA and CDR2 as SQIVND (reference sequence). This CDR3 spans 14 amino acids. The CDR3 DNA reads TGTGCCAGTAGTAAAAACAGGTTGGGCGGTGAGCAGTTCTTC. It translates to CASSKNRLGGEQFF.

The J gene is TRBJ2-7, the V gene TRBV12-3 or TRBV12-4, with 8 bases lining up with TRBD1. This CDR3 region has 13 residues. Losses at the gene ends were 6 bases for V and 0 bases for J; bases not matched to a gene: 1. Here the CDR3 reads CASRGTGSYEQYF. The CDR3 coding sequence is TGTGCCAGCAGGGGGACAGGCTCCTACGAGCAGTACTTC.

The V call is TRBV4-1, the J call TRBJ2-5; TRBD2 is a possible D gene (5 bases). The germline V gene has CDR1 MGHRA and CDR2 YSYEKL. The CDR3 consists of 16 residues. V was pared by 4 bases and J by 3 bases, with 18 bases between. CDR3 protein: CASSPWMKEREETQYF. Here the CDR3 DNA reads TGCGCCAGCAGCCCCTGGATGAAGGAGAGGGAAGAGACCCAGTACTTC.

CDR3 region: CASSLGDRDAYNEQFF. In DNA, the CDR3 is TGTGCCAGCAGCTTGGGGGACAGGGATGCCTACAATGAGCAGTTCTTC. The chain is built from TRBV5-4 and TRBJ2-1; 9 bases are shared with TRBD1. The germline gives CDR1 SGHNT, CDR2 YYREEE (reference sequence). The CDR3 consists of 16 residues. V lost 0 bases to trimming and J lost 2 bases; unmatched junction nucleotides: 3.

The gene calls are TRBV7-3 and TRBJ2-1; D is perhaps TRBD2 (5 bases). Germline V gene data show CDR1 as SGHTA and CDR2 as FQGTGA. Trimming took 2 bases from V and 2 from J, leaving 10 bases between them. The CDR3 consists of 15 residues. CDR3 sequence reads: CASSLHSGTYNEQFF. CDR3 DNA: TGTGCCAGCAGCTTACACAGCGGAACCTACAATGAGCAGTTCTTC.

This CDR3 is CASSQATVNSPLHF. CDR3 coding DNA: TGTGCCAGCAGCCAAGCCACAGTAAATTCACCCCTCCACTTT. This chain joins TRBV3-1 (or the pseudogene TRBV3-2) and TRBJ1-6, with D hard to call. The CDR3 consists of 14 residues. CDR1 LGHDT and CDR2 YNNKEL come from the germline V gene (reference sequence). The V and J ends lost 1 base and 7 bases respectively, with 8 bases between them.

V is TRBV5-1 and J is TRBJ2-1, with D possibly matching TRBD2 (6 bases). In germline, CDR1 is SGHRS, CDR2 YFSETQ. This CDR3 comprises 14 residues. The V and J ends lost 0 bases and 11 bases respectively, with 15 bases between them. CDR3 sequence: CASSLEMGTPKQFF. The CDR3 coding sequence is TGCGCCAGCAGCTTGGAGATGGGGACTCCCAAGCAGTTCTTC.

This clone was detected once. The chain recombines TRBV7-8 with TRBJ2-1; tentatively, D is TRBD1 (5 bases). Germline V CDR1 and CDR2: SGHVS, FQNEAQ. The CDR3 runs 13 residues. V dropped 5 bases and J dropped 9 bases, with 14 bases sitting between them. DNA for the CDR3: TGTGCCAGCAGCCCAGACAGATCCGGTGAGCAGTTCTTC. It translates to CASSPDRSGEQFF.

The V call is TRBV19, the J call TRBJ1-2; 7 nucleotides align to TRBD1. The CDR3 runs to 14 residues. Germline lookup yields CDR1 LNHDA and CDR2 SQIVND (reference sequence). The ends lost 6 bases at V and 8 bases at J; junction bases unmatched: 12. CDR3 DNA: TGTGCCAGTAGCGAAACAGGGGAATGGCCAGGCTACACCTTC. Its translation is CASSETGEWPGYTF.

The V call is TRBV9, the J call TRBJ2-1; 8 bases match TRBD2. Per the germline V gene, CDR1 is SGDLS and CDR2 is YYNGEE. Germline trimming cut 3 bases from V and 7 bases from J; bases unmatched to any gene: 9. CDR3 length: 15 residues. CDR3 loop: CASSASGTSANEQFF. In DNA form, the CDR3 reads TGTGCCAGCAGCGCGTCCGGGACTAGTGCAAATGAGCAGTTCTTC.